The clone carrying this T cell receptor beta chain was counted only a few times. Its matching antigen is unknown. This record comes from a study of identical twins. Points from the study as a whole: In drawing conclusions, the study used cross-sectional statistical analysis and did not follow the same donors. Fewer insertions were carried by abundant cord blood beta clonotypes, but none was seen in memory repertoires. Models underestimated how often monozygotic twins shared out-of-frame TCR alpha. Where beta out-of-frame sequences were concerned, excess twin sharing was weaker.

TCRdb ran MiXCR on the 5' RACE reads and lists one entry per CDR3 protein. The data hold 640,000 or so distinct CDR3 sequences, with 5.5% to 7.5% observed a single time. Trimming cost V 1 base and J 3 bases; bases outside gene matches: 10. The CDR3 totals 17 residues. Per germline, CDR1 SGHTA and CDR2 FQGNSA. The sample taken for sequencing was naive T cells sorted from blood. This chain connects TRBV7-2 to TRBJ2-5, with TRBD2 matching 8 bases. This TCR derives from a young man in good health. The CDR3 here is CASSLVSIRAGEETQYF. Here the CDR3 DNA reads TGTGCCAGCAGCTTAGTTTCGATCCGAGCGGGAGAAGAGACCCAGTACTTC.